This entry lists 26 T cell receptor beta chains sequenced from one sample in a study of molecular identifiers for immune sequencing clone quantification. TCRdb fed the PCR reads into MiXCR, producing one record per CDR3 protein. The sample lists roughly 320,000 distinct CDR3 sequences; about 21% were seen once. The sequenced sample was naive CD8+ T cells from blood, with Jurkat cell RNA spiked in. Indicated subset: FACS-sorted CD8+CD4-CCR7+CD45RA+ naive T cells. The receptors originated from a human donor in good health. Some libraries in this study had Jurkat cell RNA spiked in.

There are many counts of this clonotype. CDR3 in DNA: TGTGCTAGTGGTTTGCCCCCGTCCGCCGAAGCTTTCTTT. Translation: CASGLPPSAEAFF. The chain couples TRBV12-5 to TRBJ1-1, with D uncertain. CDR1 is LGHNT, CDR2 FRNRAP, per germline. The V and J ends lost 2 bases and 8 bases respectively, with 12 bases between them. CDR3 length: 13 amino acids.

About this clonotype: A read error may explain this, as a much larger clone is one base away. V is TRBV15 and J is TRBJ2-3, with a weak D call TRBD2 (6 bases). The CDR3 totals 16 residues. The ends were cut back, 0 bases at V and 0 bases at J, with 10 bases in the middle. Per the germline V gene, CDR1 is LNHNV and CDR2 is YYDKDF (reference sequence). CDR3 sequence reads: CATSRDFGGSTDTQYF. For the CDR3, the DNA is TGTGCCACCAGCAGAGATTTCGGAGGGAGCACAGATACGCAGTATTTT. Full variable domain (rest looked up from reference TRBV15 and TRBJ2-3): DAMVIQNPRYQVTQFGKPVTLSCSQTLNHNVMYWYQQKSSQAPKLLFHYYDKDFNNEADTPDNFQSRRPNTSFCFLDIRSPGLGDTAMYLCATSRDFGGSTDTQYFGPGTRLTVL.

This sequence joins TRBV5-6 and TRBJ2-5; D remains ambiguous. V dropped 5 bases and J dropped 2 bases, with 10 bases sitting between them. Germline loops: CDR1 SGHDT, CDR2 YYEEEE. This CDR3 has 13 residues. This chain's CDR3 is CASRGFGQETQYF. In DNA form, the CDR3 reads TGTGCCAGCAGGGGGTTTGGGCAAGAGACCCAGTACTTC. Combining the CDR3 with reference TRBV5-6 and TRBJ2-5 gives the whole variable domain DAGVTQSPTHLIKTRGQQVTLRCSPKSGHDTVSWYQQALGQGPQFIFQYYEEEERQRGNFPDRFSGHQFPNYSSELNVNALLLGDSALYLCASRGFGQETQYFGPGTRLLVL.

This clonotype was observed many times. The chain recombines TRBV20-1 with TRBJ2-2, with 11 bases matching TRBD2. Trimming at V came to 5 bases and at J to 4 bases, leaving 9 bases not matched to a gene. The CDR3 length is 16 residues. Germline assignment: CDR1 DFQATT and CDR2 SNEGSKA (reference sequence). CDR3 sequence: CSALSLAGEFTGELFF. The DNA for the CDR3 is TGCAGTGCTCTCTCACTAGCGGGAGAATTCACCGGGGAGCTGTTTTTT.

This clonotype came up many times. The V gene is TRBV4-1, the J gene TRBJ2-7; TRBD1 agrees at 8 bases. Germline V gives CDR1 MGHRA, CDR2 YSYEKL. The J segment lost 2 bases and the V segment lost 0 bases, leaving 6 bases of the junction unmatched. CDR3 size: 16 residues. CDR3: CASSQDGQDRAYEQYF. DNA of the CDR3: TGCGCCAGCAGCCAAGATGGACAGGACAGGGCCTACGAGCAGTACTTC.

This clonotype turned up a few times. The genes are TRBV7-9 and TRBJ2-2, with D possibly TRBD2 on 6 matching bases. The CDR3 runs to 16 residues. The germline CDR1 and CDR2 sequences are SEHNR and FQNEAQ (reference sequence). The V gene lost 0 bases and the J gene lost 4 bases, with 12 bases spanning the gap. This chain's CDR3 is CASSLADGGSTGELFF. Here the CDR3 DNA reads TGTGCCAGCAGCTTAGCTGACGGGGGATCCACCGGGGAGCTGTTTTTT.

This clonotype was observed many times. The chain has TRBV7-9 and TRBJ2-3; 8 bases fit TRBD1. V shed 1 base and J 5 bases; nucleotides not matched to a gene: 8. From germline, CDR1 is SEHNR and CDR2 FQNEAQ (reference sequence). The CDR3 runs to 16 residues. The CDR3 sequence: CASSLVNQGAIDTQYF. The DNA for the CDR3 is TGTGCCAGCAGCTTAGTGAATCAGGGGGCTATAGATACGCAGTATTTT.

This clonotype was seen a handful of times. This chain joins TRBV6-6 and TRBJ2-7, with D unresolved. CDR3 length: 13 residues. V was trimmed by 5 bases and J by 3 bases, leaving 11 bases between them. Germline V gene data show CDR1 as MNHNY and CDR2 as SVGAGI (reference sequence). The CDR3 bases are TGTGCCAGCAGTCACCTATCAAACTACGAGCAGTACTTC. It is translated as CASSHLSNYEQYF.

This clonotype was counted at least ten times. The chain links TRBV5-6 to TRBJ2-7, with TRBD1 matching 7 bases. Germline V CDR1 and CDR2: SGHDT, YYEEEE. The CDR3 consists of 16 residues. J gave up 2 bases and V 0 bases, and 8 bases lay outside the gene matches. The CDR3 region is CASSLVRDRDAYEQYF. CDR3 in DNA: TGTGCCAGCAGCTTGGTTCGCGACAGGGACGCCTACGAGCAGTACTTC.

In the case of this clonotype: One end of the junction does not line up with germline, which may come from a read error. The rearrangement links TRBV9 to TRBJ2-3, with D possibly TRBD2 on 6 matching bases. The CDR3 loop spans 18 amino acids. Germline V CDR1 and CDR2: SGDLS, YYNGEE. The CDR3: CASSGREVVGSFTGTQYF. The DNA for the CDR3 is TGTGCCAGCAGCGGTAGAGAGGTCGTCGGGAGCTTCACAGGTACGCAGTATTTT.

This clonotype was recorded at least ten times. The CDR3 DNA reads as TGTGCCAGCAGTGAATCACGGATTAGGAGGTACGAGCAGTACTTC. Amino acids: CASSESRIRRYEQYF. The chain is built from TRBV6-1 and TRBJ2-7; D might be TRBD2 (5 bases). This CDR3 comprises 15 residues. The germline V gene has CDR1 MNHNS and CDR2 SASEGT. Deletions cut 2 bases from V and 4 bases from J, with 15 bases between.

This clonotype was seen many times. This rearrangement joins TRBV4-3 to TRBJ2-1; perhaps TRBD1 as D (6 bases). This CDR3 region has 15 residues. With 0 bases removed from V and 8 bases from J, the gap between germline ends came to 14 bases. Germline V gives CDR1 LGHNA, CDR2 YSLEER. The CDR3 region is CASSQDQQGWDEQFF. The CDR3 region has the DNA TGCGCCAGCAGCCAAGATCAACAGGGTTGGGATGAGCAGTTCTTC.

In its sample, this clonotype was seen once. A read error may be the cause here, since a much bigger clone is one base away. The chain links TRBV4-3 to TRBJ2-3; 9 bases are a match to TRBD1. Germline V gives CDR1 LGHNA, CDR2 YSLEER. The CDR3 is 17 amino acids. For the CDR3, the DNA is TGCGCCAGCAGCCAAGATCCCACAGGGGGCCTCACAGATACGCGGTATTTT. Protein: CASSQDPTGGLTDTRYF.

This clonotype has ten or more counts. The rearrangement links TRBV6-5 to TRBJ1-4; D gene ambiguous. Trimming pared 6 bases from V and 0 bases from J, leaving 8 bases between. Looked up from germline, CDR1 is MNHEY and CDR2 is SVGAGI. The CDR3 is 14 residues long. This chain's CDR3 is CASSQTPTNEKLFF. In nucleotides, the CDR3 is TGTGCCAGCAGCCAGACCCCAACTAATGAAAAACTGTTTTTT.

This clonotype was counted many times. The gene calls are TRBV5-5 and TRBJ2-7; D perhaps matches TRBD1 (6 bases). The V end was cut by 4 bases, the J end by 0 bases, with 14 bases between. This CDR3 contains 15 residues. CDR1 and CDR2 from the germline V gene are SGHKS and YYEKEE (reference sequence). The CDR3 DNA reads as TGTGCCAGCAGCCACAACAGGGCCCTCTCCTACGAGCAGTACTTC. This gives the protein CASSHNRALSYEQYF.

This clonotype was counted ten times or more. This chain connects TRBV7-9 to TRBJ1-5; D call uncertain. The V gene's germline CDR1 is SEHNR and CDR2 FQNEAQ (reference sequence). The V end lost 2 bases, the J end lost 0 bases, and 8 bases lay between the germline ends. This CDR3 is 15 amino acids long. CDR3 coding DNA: TGTGCCAGCAGCTTAACCACAGATAGCAATCAGCCCCAGCATTTT. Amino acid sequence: CASSLTTDSNQPQHF.

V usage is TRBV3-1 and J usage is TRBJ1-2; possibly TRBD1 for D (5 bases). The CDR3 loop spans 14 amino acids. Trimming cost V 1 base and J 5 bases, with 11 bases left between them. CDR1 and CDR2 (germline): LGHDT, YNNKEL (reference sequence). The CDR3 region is CASSQGPEGYGYTF. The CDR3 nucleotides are TGTGCCAGCAGCCAAGGACCGGAGGGGTATGGCTACACCTTC.

The CDR3 spells CASSPWAPSNEQFF. DNA for the CDR3: TGTGCCAGCAGCCCGTGGGCCCCAAGCAATGAGCAGTTCTTC. V gene TRBV5-3 combines with J gene TRBJ2-1; D unresolved. TRBV5-3 is classed as an ORF, of uncertain function. Deletions cut 8 bases from V and 6 bases from J, with 18 bases between. CDR3 size: 14 residues.

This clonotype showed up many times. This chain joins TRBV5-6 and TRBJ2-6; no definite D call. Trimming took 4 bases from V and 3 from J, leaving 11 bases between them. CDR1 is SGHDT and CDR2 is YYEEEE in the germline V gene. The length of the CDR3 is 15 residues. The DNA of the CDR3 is TGTGCCAGCAGCACACCCCCCTTTGGGGCCAACGTCCTGACTTTC. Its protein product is CASSTPPFGANVLTF.

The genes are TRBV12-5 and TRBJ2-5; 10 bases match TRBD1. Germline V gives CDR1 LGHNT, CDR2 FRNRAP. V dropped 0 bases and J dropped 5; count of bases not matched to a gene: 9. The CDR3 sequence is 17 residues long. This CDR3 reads CASGLVVGTGVYETQYF. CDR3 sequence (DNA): TGTGCTAGTGGTTTGGTAGTAGGGACAGGGGTATACGAGACCCAGTACTTC. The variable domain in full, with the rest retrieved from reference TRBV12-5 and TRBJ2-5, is DARVTQTPRHKVTEMGQEVTMRCQPILGHNTVFWYRQTMMQGLELLAYFRNRAPLDDSGMPKDRFSAEMPDATLATLKIQPSEPRDSAVYFCASGLVVGTGVYETQYFGPGTRLLVL.

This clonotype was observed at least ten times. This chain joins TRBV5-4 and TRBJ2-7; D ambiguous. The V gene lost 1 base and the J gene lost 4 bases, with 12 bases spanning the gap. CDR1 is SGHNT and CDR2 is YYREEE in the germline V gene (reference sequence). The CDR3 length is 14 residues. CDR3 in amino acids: CASSLFADPYEQYF. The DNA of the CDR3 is TGTGCCAGCAGCTTGTTTGCGGATCCATACGAGCAGTACTTC.

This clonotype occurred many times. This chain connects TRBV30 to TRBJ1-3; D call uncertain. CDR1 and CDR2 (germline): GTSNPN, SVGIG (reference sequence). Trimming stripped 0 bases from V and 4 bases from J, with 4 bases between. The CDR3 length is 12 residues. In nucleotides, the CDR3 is TGTGCCTGGAGTGTATTGGGAAACACCATATATTTT. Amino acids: CAWSVLGNTIYF.

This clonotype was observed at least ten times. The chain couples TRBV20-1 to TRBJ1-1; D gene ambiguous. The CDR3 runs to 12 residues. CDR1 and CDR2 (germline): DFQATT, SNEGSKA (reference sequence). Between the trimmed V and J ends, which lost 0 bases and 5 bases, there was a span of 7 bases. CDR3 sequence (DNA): TGCAGTGCTAGAGATCTGGGGACTGAAGCTTTCTTT. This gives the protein CSARDLGTEAFF.

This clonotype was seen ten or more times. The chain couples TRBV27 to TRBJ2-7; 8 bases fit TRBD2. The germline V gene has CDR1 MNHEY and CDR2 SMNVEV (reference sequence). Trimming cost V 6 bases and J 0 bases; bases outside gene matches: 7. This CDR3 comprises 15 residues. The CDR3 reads CASSSTLAGSYEQYF. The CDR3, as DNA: TGTGCCAGCAGCTCCACCCTAGCGGGCTCCTACGAGCAGTACTTC.

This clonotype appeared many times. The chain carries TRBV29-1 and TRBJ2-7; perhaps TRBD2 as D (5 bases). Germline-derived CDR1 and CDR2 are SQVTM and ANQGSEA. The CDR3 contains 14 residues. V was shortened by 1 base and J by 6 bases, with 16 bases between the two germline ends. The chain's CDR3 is CSVEAPSARGEQYF. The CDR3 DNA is TGCAGCGTTGAAGCCCCCAGCGCCCGGGGCGAGCAGTACTTC.

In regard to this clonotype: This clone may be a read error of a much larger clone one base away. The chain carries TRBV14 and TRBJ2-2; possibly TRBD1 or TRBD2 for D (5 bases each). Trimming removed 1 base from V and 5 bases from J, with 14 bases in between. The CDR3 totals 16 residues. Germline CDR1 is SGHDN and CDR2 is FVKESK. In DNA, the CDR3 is TGTGCCAGCAGCCAAGGTGGGACGGACTGGACCGGGGAGCTGTTTTTT. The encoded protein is CASSQGGTDWTGELFF.